Listed below are T cell receptor beta chains from one sample, sequenced in a study of identical twins. TCRdb itself ran the 5' RACE reads through MiXCR, one entry per CDR3 protein. In the table there are 1.5 million to 2 million distinct CDR3 sequences, 25% to 35% of which are singletons. The sequenced sample was cord blood. The origin of the receptors is a newborn girl in good health. The CDR3 runs from the conserved cysteine through the conserved F or W. Each record gives: D gene, J gene, clone size, V gene, CDR3 protein, CDR3 DNA. D genes are given only for firm matches. Size tells how often a clone was seen (once, few, many) or the class of an expanded clone, and some rows leave it out.

d_gene: -; j_gene: TRBJ1-4; abundance: -; v_gene: TRBV5-1; CDR3aa: CASSPGLINEKLFF; CDR3nt: TGCGCCAGCAGCCCGGGACTGATTAATGAAAAACTGTTTTTT
d_gene: -; j_gene: TRBJ2-1; abundance: -; v_gene: TRBV3-1; CDR3aa: CASSQSPHSSPFSYNEQFF; CDR3nt: TGTGCCAGCAGCCAAAGTCCCCACTCGTCGCCCTTCTCCTACAATGAGCAGTTCTTC
d_gene: -; j_gene: TRBJ2-7; abundance: few; v_gene: TRBV28; CDR3aa: CASSSRVRSYEQYF; CDR3nt: TGTGCCAGCAGTTCTCGGGTGAGGTCCTACGAGCAGTACTTC
d_gene: -; j_gene: TRBJ2-7; abundance: -; v_gene: TRBV27; CDR3aa: CASSPMTSLYEQYF; CDR3nt: TGTGCCAGCAGTCCAATGACTAGTCTCTACGAGCAGTACTTC
d_gene: -; j_gene: TRBJ2-7; abundance: few; v_gene: TRBV24-1; CDR3aa: CATSGGGYNEQYF; CDR3nt: TGTGCCACCAGTGGGGGAGGCTACAATGAGCAGTACTTC
d_gene: TRBD1; j_gene: TRBJ2-5; abundance: few; v_gene: TRBV29-1; CDR3aa: CSATLGTGKQYF; CDR3nt: TGCAGCGCCACGCTTGGGACAGGCAAGCAGTACTTC
d_gene: -; j_gene: TRBJ2-5; abundance: few; v_gene: TRBV29-1; CDR3aa: CSVEGSGWEYNEQYF; CDR3nt: TGCAGCGTTGAAGGGTCGGGATGGGAGTACAATGAGCAGTACTTC
d_gene: TRBD2; j_gene: TRBJ2-1; abundance: few; v_gene: TRBV27; CDR3aa: CASSFRSGSNEQFF; CDR3nt: TGTGCCAGCAGTTTTCGTAGCGGGTCCAATGAGCAGTTCTTC
d_gene: -; j_gene: TRBJ2-7; abundance: few; v_gene: TRBV10-3; CDR3aa: CAISPGLGGYEQYF; CDR3nt: TGTGCCATCAGTCCCGGACTAGGGGGCTACGAGCAGTACTTC
d_gene: TRBD1; j_gene: TRBJ2-5; abundance: few; v_gene: TRBV6-1; CDR3aa: CASSEWRQGVQETQYF; CDR3nt: TGTGCCAGCAGTGAATGGAGACAGGGGGTGCAAGAGACCCAGTACTTC
d_gene: -; j_gene: TRBJ2-5; abundance: -; v_gene: TRBV20-1; CDR3aa: CSARAPISGQQETQYF; CDR3nt: TGCAGTGCTAGAGCCCCTATAAGCGGTCAACAAGAGACCCAGTACTTC
d_gene: TRBD1; j_gene: TRBJ2-7; abundance: -; v_gene: TRBV19; CDR3aa: CASSTDRGLTYEQYF; CDR3nt: TGTGCCAGTAGTACCGACAGGGGGCTTACCTACGAGCAGTACTTC
d_gene: -; j_gene: TRBJ1-4; abundance: -; v_gene: TRBV6-1; CDR3aa: CASSGWDTEKLFF; CDR3nt: TGTGCCAGCAGTGGGTGGGACACCGAAAAACTGTTTTTT
d_gene: -; j_gene: TRBJ2-1; abundance: few; v_gene: TRBV12-3/TRBV12-4; CDR3aa: CASSPYFRESSYNEQFF; CDR3nt: TGTGCCAGCAGCCCCTACTTCCGGGAGTCCTCCTACAATGAGCAGTTCTTC
d_gene: -; j_gene: TRBJ2-5; abundance: few; v_gene: TRBV11-2; CDR3aa: CASSFRDWRGTQYF; CDR3nt: TGTGCCAGCAGCTTTAGAGACTGGCGAGGGACCCAGTACTTC
d_gene: -; j_gene: TRBJ1-1; abundance: few; v_gene: TRBV3-1; CDR3aa: CASSQSDTEAFF; CDR3nt: TGTGCCAGCAGCCAGTCGGACACTGAAGCTTTCTTT
d_gene: -; j_gene: TRBJ1-5; abundance: -; v_gene: TRBV27; CDR3aa: CASSFPPGDQPQHF; CDR3nt: TGTGCCAGCAGTTTCCCCCCCGGGGATCAGCCCCAGCATTTT
d_gene: TRBD2; j_gene: TRBJ2-1; abundance: few; v_gene: TRBV9; CDR3aa: CASSALSGRVENEQFF; CDR3nt: TGTGCCAGCAGCGCCCTTAGCGGGAGGGTGGAGAATGAGCAGTTCTTC
d_gene: -; j_gene: TRBJ1-5; abundance: -; v_gene: TRBV28; CDR3aa: CASSLPLNQPQHF; CDR3nt: TGTGCCAGCAGTTTACCTTTGAATCAGCCCCAGCATTTT
d_gene: TRBD2; j_gene: TRBJ2-7; abundance: -; v_gene: TRBV5-1; CDR3aa: CASSSGLAGNGEQYF; CDR3nt: TGCGCCAGCAGCAGCGGACTAGCGGGAAATGGCGAGCAGTACTTC
d_gene: -; j_gene: TRBJ2-3; abundance: -; v_gene: TRBV3-1; CDR3aa: CASSPRSTSVRDTQYF; CDR3nt: TGTGCCAGCAGCCCCCGGTCGACTAGTGTTCGAGATACGCAGTATTTT
d_gene: TRBD2; j_gene: TRBJ2-5; abundance: -; v_gene: TRBV5-1; CDR3aa: CASSPSGSGETQYF; CDR3nt: TGCGCCAGCAGCCCCAGCGGGAGTGGAGAGACCCAGTACTTC
d_gene: -; j_gene: TRBJ2-3; abundance: many; v_gene: TRBV11-2; CDR3aa: CASSLFGDTQYF; CDR3nt: TGTGCCAGCAGCTTATTTGGAGATACGCAGTATTTT
d_gene: -; j_gene: TRBJ2-1; abundance: -; v_gene: TRBV7-9; CDR3aa: CASSFYRRGTYNEQFF; CDR3nt: TGTGCCAGCAGCTTTTACCGTAGAGGAACCTACAATGAGCAGTTCTTC
d_gene: -; j_gene: TRBJ1-2; abundance: few; v_gene: TRBV20-1; CDR3aa: CSSTARVGYTF; CDR3nt: TGCAGTAGTACAGCTCGGGTTGGCTACACCTTC
d_gene: TRBD1; j_gene: TRBJ1-4; abundance: many; v_gene: TRBV5-1; CDR3aa: CASRQGRNEKLFF; CDR3nt: TGCGCCAGCAGACAGGGGAGGAATGAAAAACTGTTTTTT
d_gene: -; j_gene: TRBJ1-1; abundance: many; v_gene: TRBV7-2; CDR3aa: CASSPRTEAFF; CDR3nt: TGTGCCAGCTCACCCAGGACTGAAGCTTTCTTT
d_gene: TRBD1; j_gene: TRBJ1-2; abundance: -; v_gene: TRBV20-1; CDR3aa: CSATPGGAGGYTF; CDR3nt: TGCAGTGCTACCCCAGGGGGCGCGGGGGGCTACACCTTC